This T cell receptor beta chain was observed in a study of cytomegalovirus exposure and HLA in healthy donors. General study results and limits: The study found most TCR sequences rare, yet found some public TCRs in many donors. The study listed 150 to 200 cytomegalovirus-associated TCR beta chains.

V lost 3 bases and J lost 3, with 18 bases in between. Germline-derived CDR1 and CDR2 are MDHEN and SYDVKM. This CDR3 is built from 17 residues. Worth noting for this clone: Its antigen remains unknown.

The PCR had 60 Vbeta and 13 Jbeta primers. TCRdb's copy holds only in-frame clones and misses some; the assay was immunoSEQ multiplex PCR. Found here are some 110,000 clones; the top ten clones hold approximately 2.6%. Sequencing input: PBMCs. The sequence came from a man under 40 in good health and CMV-seronegative. This chain uses TRBV28 with TRBJ1-5; no reliable D call. The CDR3 DNA sequence: TGTGCCAGCAGTTTTCGGCGTTTGACAAAGGACAATCAGCCCCAGCATTTT. Translation: CASSFRRLTKDNQPQHF.